The entry that follows covers one TCR beta chain sequence. Its target is not known. This specimen belongs to a study of T-cell reconstitution after alpha-beta-depleted transplantation in children. Study-level results: Surviving recipient cells, namely T cells and thymic progenitors, were the source of high day-60 TCRbeta diversity in some patients. After one year, T-cell counts and TCRbeta diversity mostly came from new T cells. Where alpha-beta T cells came from about two months after transplant was reportedly several hundred expanded graft clones.

The V gene's germline CDR1 is DFQATT and CDR2 SNEGSKA (reference sequence). The CDR3 consists of 15 residues. Trimming took 6 bases from V and 0 from J, leaving 16 bases between them. Researchers prepared the TCRbeta library using unique molecular identifiers, the study reports. MiXCR was run by TCRdb on the PCR reads, yielding one entry per CDR3 protein. This table has hundreds of thousands of distinct CDR3 sequences, roughly a quarter appearing once. The V call is TRBV20-1, the J call TRBJ2-3, with D perhaps TRBD1 or TRBD2 (5 bases each). The material sequenced was PBMCs, mostly from graft donor cells, taken 360 days after TCRalphabeta/CD19-depleted stem cell transplant. The TCR was taken from a female patient aged 2-9 years who had a stem cell transplant for congenital amegakaryocytic thrombocytopenia, so the T cells may come from the graft donor. CDR3 nucleotide sequence: TGCAGTGCGGGTTGGGGGTTACCTAGCACAGATACGCAGTATTTT. Translation gives CSAGWGLPSTDTQYF.